The entry below describes one T cell receptor beta chain. This record comes from a study of blood T cell repertoires in COVID-19. Study at large: Some COVID-19 samples were acute and others convalescent; all came from the United States, Italy and Spain. Nucleic acid was either cDNA or gDNA, and it came from T cells, B-cell-depleted T cells, or PBMCs.

Trimming removed 6 bases from V and 4 bases from J; junction bases left unmatched: 5. CDR1 and CDR2 (germline): SQVTM, ANQGSEA. The CDR3 sequence is 13 residues long. In the study's own analysis: Reference gene primer amplification in the assay estimated nucleated cell counts. TCRdb keeps only in-frame clones here, not all; method: immunoSEQ multiplex PCR. The V and J calls and clone size are taken from that table; D and trimming were inferred from the DNA. The data hold about 52,000 clones, with roughly 88% observed a single time. The gene calls are TRBV29-1 and TRBJ1-3; 8 bases are a match to TRBD1. Source material: peripheral blood. The TCR comes from a woman over 75 with acute or convalescent COVID-19. CDR3 coding DNA: TGCAGCGTACTCAGGGGGCCCGGAAACACCATATATTTT. Translating gives CSVLRGPGNTIYF.